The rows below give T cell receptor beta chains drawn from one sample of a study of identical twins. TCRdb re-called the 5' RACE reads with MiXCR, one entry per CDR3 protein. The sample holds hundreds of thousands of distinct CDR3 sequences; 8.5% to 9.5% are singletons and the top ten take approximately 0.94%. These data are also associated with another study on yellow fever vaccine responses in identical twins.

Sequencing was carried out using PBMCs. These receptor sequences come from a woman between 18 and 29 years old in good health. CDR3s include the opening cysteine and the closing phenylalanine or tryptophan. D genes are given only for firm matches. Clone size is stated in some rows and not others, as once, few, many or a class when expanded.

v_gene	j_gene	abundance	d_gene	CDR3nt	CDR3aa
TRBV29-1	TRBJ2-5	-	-	TGCAGCGTCCTTGGGGGGTGGGATGTTGAGACCCAGTACTTC	CSVLGGWDVETQYF
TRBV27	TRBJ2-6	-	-	TGTGCCAGCAGTTTGGACGGATACGGATCCTCTGGGGCCAACGTCCTGACTTTC	CASSLDGYGSSGANVLTF
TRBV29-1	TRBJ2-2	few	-	TGCAGCGTTGTCCCGGGAGACACCGGGGAGCTGTTTTTT	CSVVPGDTGELFF
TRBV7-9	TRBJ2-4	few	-	TGTGCCAGCAGTAAGTCCACCGTGGGTCCCAAAAACATTCAGTACTTC	CASSKSTVGPKNIQYF
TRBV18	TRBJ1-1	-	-	TGTGCCAGCTCACCTCCAGGGATGAACACTGAAGCTTTCTTT	CASSPPGMNTEAFF
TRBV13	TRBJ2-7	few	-	TGTGCCAGCAGCCCAGGTCCTTACTCCTACGAGCAGTACTTC	CASSPGPYSYEQYF
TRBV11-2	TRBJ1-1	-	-	TGTGCCAGCAGCCTCGCACTCAAGGCTTTCTTT	CASSLALKAFF
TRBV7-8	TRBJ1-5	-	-	TGTGCCAGCAGCCCAGTAGCCACCAATCAGCCCCAGCATTTT	CASSPVATNQPQHF
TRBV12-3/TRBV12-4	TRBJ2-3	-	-	TGTGCCAGCAGTTTGGGGGTGCGACACACAGATACGCAGTATTTT	CASSLGVRHTDTQYF
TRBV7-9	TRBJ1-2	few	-	TGTGCCACCTCCTCCAGTGTATCTAACTATGGCTACACCTTC	CATSSSVSNYGYTF
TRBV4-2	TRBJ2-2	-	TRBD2	TGTGCCAGCGGTCTCTTAGCGGGGGGCACGAACACCGGGGAGCTGTTTTTT	CASGLLAGGTNTGELFF
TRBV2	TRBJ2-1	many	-	TGTGCCAGCATCCGGGACACCCGAAGGTCCTACAATGAGCAGTTCTTC	CASIRDTRRSYNEQFF
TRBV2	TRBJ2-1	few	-	TGTGCCACCCCGGGACAGTTCGGGGGGGCGACTGTCAATGAGCAGTTCTTC	CATPGQFGGATVNEQFF
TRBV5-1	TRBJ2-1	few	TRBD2	TGCGCCAGCAGCAAAAGCGGGGACTTCTACAATGAGCAGTTCTTC	CASSKSGDFYNEQFF
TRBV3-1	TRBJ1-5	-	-	TGTGCCAGCAGCCAAGACCAACAGCCCCAGCATTTT	CASSQDQQPQHF
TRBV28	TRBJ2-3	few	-	TGTGCCAGCGGACTTTTTAGCACAGATACGCAGTATTTT	CASGLFSTDTQYF
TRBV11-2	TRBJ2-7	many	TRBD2	TGTGCCAGCAGCTTAAAAGGACTAGCGGGAGGCAAAACCTACGAGCAGTACTTC	CASSLKGLAGGKTYEQYF
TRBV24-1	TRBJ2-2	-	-	TGTGCCACCAGTGATCTAAACGTCAGGGAGTCGAACACCGGGGAGCTGTTTTTT	CATSDLNVRESNTGELFF
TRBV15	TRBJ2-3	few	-	TGTGCCACCAGCAGAGTAACAGATACGCAGTATTTT	CATSRVTDTQYF
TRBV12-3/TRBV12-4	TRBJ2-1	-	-	TGTGCCAGCCGAACGAGTGACAATGAGCAGTTCTTC	CASRTSDNEQFF
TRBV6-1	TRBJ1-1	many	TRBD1	TGTGCCAGCAGCCCAGACAGGGGGCGGACTGAAGCTTTCTTT	CASSPDRGRTEAFF
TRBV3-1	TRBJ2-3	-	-	TGTGCCAGCAGCCAAGGGGGCGGGATCACAGATACGCAGTATTTT	CASSQGGGITDTQYF
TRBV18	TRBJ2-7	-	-	TGTGCCAGCTCACCCACGGCAGACCTTTACGAGCAGTACTTC	CASSPTADLYEQYF
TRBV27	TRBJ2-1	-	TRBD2	TGTGCCAGCAGTTTATCCCCGGGAGGCAGGAGGGATGAGCAGTTCTTC	CASSLSPGGRRDEQFF
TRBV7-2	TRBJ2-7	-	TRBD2	TGTGCCAGCAGCTTATTCAGCGGGAGTGCCAGATACGAGCAGTACTTC	CASSLFSGSARYEQYF
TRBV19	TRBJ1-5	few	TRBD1	TGTGCCAGTAGCTCCGGACAGGCAGAGGGGTATGAACAGCCCCAGCATTTT	CASSSGQAEGYEQPQHF
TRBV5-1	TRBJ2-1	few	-	TGCGCCAGCAGCTCGGGTTGGAACTATGCCAGGGAGCAGTTCTTC	CASSSGWNYAREQFF
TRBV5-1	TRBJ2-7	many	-	TGCGCCAGCAGCTTGGGGGCCGGCGAGCAGTACTTC	CASSLGAGEQYF
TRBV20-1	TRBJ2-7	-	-	TGCAGTGCTAGTCCCCCGACTTTGCGGGGCCTCTCCTACGAGCAGTACTTC	CSASPPTLRGLSYEQYF
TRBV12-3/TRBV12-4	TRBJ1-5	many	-	TGTGCCAGCAGGGCGACTGGTCAGCCCCAGCATTTT	CASRATGQPQHF
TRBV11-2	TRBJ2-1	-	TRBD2	TGTGCCAGCAGCTCAAACTTAGGAACTAGCGGGGGGGCCCTTTTTGAGCAGTTCTTC	CASSSNLGTSGGALFEQFF
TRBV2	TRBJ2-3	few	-	TGTGCCAGCATTACGACACCTTTTGCCACAGATACGCAGTATTTT	CASITTPFATDTQYF